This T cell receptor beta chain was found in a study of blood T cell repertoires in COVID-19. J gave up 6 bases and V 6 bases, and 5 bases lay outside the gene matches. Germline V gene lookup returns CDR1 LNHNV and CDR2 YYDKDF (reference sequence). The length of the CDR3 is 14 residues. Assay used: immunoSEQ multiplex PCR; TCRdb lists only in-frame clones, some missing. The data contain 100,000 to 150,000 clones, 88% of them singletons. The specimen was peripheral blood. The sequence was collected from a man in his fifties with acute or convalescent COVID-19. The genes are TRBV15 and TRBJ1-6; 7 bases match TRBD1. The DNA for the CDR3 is TGTGCCACCAGATCCGGGACAGTTAATTCACCCCTCCACTTT. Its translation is CATRSGTVNSPLHF. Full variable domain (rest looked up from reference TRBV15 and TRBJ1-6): DAMVIQNPRYQVTQFGKPVTLSCSQTLNHNVMYWYQQKSSQAPKLLFHYYDKDFNNEADTPDNFQSRRPNTSFCFLDIRSPGLGDTAMYLCATRSGTVNSPLHFGNGTRLTVT.